This T cell receptor beta chain originates from a study of identical twins. Study-wide results and caveats: The abundant beta clonotypes from cord blood had fewer insertions, and memory repertoires had none of this. Beta out-of-frame twin sharing showed a weaker excess.

TCRdb reprocessed the 5' RACE reads via MiXCR and lists one record per CDR3 protein. The table has 250,000 or so distinct CDR3 sequences, roughly 8.7% seen once. CDR1 and CDR2 (germline): MGHRA, YSYEKL. The CDR3 covers 12 residues. V lost 0 bases and J 12 bases, leaving 11 bases between the germline ends. This clonotype showed up many times. Antigen: not known. The same sample was also used in a study of yellow fever vaccine responses in identical twins.

The clonotype originates from a woman between 18 and 29 years old in good health. V is TRBV4-1 and J is TRBJ1-1, with TRBD1 as a possible D gene (5 bases). The sequencing sample was made of CD8+ T cells sorted from blood. In nucleotides, the CDR3 is TGCGCCAGCAGCCAAGATTGGGCAGGGCCTTTCTTT. Translating it yields CASSQDWAGPFF.